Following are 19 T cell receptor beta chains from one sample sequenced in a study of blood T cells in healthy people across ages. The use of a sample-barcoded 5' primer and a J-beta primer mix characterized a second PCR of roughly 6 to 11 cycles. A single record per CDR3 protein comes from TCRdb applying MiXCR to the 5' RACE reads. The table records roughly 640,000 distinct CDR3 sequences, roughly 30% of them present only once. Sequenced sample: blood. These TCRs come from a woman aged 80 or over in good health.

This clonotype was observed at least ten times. The CDR3 is CASSLQGSNYGYTF. The CDR3 nucleotides are TGTGCCAGTAGTTTGCAGGGTTCCAACTATGGCTACACCTTC. V usage is TRBV19 and J usage is TRBJ1-2, with a weak D call TRBD1 (5 bases). CDR3 size: 14 residues. Trimming took 5 bases from V and 2 from J, leaving 12 bases between them. Germline CDR1 is LNHDA and CDR2 is SQIVND (reference sequence).

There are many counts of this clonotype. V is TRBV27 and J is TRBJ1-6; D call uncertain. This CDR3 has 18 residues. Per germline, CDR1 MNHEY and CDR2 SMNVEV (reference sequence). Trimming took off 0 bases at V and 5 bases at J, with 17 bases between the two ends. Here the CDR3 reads CASSLSTRAPLNNSPLHF. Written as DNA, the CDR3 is TGTGCCAGCAGTTTATCGACCCGGGCACCCCTAAATAATTCACCCCTCCACTTT.

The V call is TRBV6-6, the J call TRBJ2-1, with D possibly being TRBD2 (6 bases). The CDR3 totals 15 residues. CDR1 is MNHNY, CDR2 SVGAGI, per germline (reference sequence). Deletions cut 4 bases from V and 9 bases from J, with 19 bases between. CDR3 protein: CASSFRGVGGGEQFF. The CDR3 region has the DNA TGTGCCAGCAGTTTCCGGGGCGTGGGGGGTGGTGAGCAGTTCTTC.

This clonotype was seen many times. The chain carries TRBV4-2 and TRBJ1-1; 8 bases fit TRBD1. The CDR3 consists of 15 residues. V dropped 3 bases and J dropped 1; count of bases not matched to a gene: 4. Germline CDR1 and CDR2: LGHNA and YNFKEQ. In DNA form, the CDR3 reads TGTGCCAGCAGCCACCTTGGACAGGGGAACACTGAAGCTTTCTTT. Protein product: CASSHLGQGNTEAFF.

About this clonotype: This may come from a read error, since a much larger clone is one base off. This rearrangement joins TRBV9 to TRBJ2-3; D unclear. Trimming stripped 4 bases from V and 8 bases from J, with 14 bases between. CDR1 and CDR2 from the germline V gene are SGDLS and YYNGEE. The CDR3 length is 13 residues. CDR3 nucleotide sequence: TGTGCCAGCAGCCCAGCGATGAGAGGTACGCAGTATTTT. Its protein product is CASSPAMRGTQYF.

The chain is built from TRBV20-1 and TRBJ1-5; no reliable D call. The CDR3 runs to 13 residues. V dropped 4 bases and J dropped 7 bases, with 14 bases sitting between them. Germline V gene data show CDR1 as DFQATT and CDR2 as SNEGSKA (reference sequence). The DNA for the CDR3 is TGCAGTGCTACGAAGGAGGTCTGGCAGCCCCAGCATTTT. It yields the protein CSATKEVWQPQHF.

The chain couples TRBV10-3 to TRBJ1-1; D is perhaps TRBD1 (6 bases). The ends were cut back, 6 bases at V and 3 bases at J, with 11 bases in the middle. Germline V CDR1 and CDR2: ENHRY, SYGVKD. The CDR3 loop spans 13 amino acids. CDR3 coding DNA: TGTGCCATCAGCGACAGGAGGGACACTGAAGCTTTCTTT. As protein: CAISDRRDTEAFF.

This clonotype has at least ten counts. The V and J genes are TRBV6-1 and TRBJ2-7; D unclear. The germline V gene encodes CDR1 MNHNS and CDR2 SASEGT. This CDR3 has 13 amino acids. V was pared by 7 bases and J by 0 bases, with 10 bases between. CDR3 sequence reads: CASTVTLSYEQYF. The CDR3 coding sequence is TGTGCCAGCACTGTCACTCTCTCCTACGAGCAGTACTTC.

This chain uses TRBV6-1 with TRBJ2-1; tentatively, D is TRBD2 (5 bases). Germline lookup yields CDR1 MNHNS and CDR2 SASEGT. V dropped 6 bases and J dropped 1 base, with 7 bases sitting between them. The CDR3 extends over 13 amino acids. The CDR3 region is CASSWESYNEQFF. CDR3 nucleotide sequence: TGTGCCAGCAGCTGGGAGTCCTACAATGAGCAGTTCTTC.

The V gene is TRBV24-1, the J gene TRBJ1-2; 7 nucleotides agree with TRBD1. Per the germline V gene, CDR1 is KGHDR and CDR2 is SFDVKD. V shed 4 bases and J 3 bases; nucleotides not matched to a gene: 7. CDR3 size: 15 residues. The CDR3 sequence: CATSDRQGWDYGYTF. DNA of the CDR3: TGTGCCACCAGTGACAGACAGGGTTGGGACTATGGCTACACCTTC.

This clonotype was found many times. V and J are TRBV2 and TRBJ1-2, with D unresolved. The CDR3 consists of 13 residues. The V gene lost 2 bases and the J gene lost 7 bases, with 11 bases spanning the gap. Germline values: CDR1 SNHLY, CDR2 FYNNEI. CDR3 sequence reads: CASSERGIGGYTF. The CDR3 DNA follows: TGTGCCAGCAGTGAACGGGGTATCGGTGGCTACACCTTC.

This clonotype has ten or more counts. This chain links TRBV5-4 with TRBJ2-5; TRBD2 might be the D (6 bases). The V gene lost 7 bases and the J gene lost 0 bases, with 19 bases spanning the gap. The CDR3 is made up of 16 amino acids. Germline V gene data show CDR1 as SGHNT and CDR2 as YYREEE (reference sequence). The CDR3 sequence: CASGQVGGLHQETQYF. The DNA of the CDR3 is TGTGCCAGCGGCCAGGTGGGGGGACTTCACCAAGAGACCCAGTACTTC.

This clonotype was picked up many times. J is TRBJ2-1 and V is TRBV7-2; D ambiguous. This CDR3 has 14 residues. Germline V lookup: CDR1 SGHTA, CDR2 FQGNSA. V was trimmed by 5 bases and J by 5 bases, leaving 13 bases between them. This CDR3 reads CASSPMVPNNEQFF. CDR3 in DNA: TGTGCCAGCAGCCCTATGGTTCCTAACAATGAGCAGTTCTTC. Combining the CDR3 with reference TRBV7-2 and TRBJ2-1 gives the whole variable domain GAGVSQSPSNKVTEKGKDVELRCDPISGHTALYWYRQSLGQGLEFLIYFQGNSAPDKSGLPSDRFSAERTGGSVSTLTIQRTQQEDSAVYLCASSPMVPNNEQFFGPGTRLTVL.

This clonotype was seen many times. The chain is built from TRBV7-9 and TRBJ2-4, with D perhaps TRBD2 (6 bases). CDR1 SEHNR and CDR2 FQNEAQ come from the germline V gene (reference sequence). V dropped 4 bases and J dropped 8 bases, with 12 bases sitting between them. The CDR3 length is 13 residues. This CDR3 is CASSWDLEDIQYF. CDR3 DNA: TGTGCCAGCAGCTGGGACTTAGAAGACATTCAGTACTTC.

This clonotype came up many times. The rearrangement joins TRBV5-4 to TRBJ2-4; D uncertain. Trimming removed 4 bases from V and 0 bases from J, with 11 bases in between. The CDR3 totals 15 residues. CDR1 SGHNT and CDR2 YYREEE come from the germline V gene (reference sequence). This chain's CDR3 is CASSLAEVAKNIQYF. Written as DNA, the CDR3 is TGTGCCAGCAGCCTCGCTGAGGTAGCCAAAAACATTCAGTACTTC.

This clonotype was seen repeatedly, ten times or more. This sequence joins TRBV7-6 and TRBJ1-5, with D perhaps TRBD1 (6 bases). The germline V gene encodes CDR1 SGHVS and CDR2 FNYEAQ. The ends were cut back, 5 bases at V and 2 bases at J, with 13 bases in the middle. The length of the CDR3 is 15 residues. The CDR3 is CASSSRGDGNQPQHF. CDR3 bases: TGTGCCAGCAGCAGCAGGGGTGACGGCAATCAGCCCCAGCATTTT.

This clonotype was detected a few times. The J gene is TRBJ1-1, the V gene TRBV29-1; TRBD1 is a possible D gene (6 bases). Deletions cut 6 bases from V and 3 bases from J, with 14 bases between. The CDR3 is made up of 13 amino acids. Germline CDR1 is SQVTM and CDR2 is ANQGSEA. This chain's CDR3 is CSVKQGWDTEAFF. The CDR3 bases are TGCAGCGTGAAACAGGGATGGGACACTGAAGCTTTCTTT. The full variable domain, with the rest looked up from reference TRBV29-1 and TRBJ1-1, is SAVISQKPSRDICQRGTSLTIQCQVDSQVTMMFWYRQQPGQSLTLIATANQGSEATYESGFVIDKFPISRPNLTFSTLTVSNMSPEDSSIYLCSVKQGWDTEAFFGQGTRLTVV.

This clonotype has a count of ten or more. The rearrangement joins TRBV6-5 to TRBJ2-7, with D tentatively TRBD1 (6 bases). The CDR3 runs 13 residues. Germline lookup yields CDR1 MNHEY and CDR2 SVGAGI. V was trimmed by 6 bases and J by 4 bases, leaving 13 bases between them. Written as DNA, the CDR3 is TGTGCCAGCAGACCGGGACACACTTACGAGCAGTACTTC. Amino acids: CASRPGHTYEQYF.

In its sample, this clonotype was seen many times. The CDR3 sequence: CSAPDRATYNEQFF. In DNA, the CDR3 is TGCAGTGCCCCCGACAGGGCAACCTACAATGAGCAGTTCTTC. The chain couples TRBV20-1 to TRBJ2-1; TRBD1 aligns across 7 bases. CDR1 and CDR2 (germline): DFQATT, SNEGSKA (reference sequence). This CDR3 contains 14 residues. V lost 6 bases to trimming and J lost 2 bases; unmatched junction nucleotides: 7.